The 2 T cell receptor beta chains given below trace back to one sample, sequenced in a study of shared clonotypes between healthy human individuals. CD45RO-negative cells were positively selected for CCR7, leaving out terminally differentiated effector memory CD45RA+ cells. Sequencing used immunoSEQ multiplex PCR; TCRdb keeps in-frame clones, though not all of them. The sample has more than 2 million clones; about 95% are singletons. The specimen sequenced was naive CD8+ T cells sorted from blood. The receptors were sampled from a man aged 18 to 29 in good health.

The chain has TRBV30 and TRBJ1-2; maybe TRBD1 (6 bases). The CDR3 is 13 residues long. Germline V gene lookup returns CDR1 GTSNPN and CDR2 SVGIG (reference sequence). V gave up 1 base and J gave up 5 bases, with 11 bases separating them. The CDR3 spells CAWSADRRYGYTF. DNA for the CDR3: TGTGCCTGGAGTGCCGACAGGCGATATGGCTACACCTTC.

V gene TRBV7-2 combines with J gene TRBJ2-3; D call uncertain. In germline, CDR1 is SGHTA, CDR2 FQGNSA. V lost 3 bases to trimming and J lost 4 bases, with 20 bases between them. The CDR3 consists of 17 residues. The CDR3 spells CASSFRTWTDNADTQYF. In DNA, the CDR3 is TGTGCCAGCAGCTTCCGAACCTGGACCGACAACGCAGATACGCAGTATTTT.